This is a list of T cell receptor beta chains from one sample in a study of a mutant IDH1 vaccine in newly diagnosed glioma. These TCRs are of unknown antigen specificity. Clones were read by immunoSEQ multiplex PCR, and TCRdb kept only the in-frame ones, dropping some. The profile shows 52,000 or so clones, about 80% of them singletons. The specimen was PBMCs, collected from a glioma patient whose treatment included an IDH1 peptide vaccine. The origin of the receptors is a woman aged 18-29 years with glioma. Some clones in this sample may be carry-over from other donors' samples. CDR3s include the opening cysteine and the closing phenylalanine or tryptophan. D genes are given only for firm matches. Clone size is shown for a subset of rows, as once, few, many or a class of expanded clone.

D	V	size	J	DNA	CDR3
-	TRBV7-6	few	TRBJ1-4	TGTGCCAGCAGCCCCATCTGGGGGGTTGGAGAAAAACTGTTTTTT	CASSPIWGVGEKLFF
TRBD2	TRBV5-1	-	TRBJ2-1	TGCGCCAGCAGCGTGGGACTAGCGGGTCAGTTCTTC	CASSVGLAGQFF
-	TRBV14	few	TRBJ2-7	TGTGCCAGCAGCCAAGATCTCGGGGGCAGCTACGAGCAGTACTTC	CASSQDLGGSYEQYF
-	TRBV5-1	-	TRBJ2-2	TGCGCCAGCAGCTTGATGAACACCGGGGAGCTGTTTTTT	CASSLMNTGELFF
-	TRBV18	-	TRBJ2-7	TGTGCCAGCTCACCCCGCAGGGACTACGAGCAGTACTTC	CASSPRRDYEQYF
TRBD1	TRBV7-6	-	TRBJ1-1	TGTGCCAGCAGCTTAAACCGGGCAGGGGGTATGTCTGAAGCTTTCTTT	CASSLNRAGGMSEAFF
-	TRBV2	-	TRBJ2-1	TGTGCCAGCAGCGTCACGGGACCCGTTAACGAGCAGTTCTTC	CASSVTGPVNEQFF
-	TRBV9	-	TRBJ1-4	TGTGCCAGCAGCGCCAGACCAACTAATGAAAAACTGTTTTTT	CASSARPTNEKLFF
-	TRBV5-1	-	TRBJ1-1	TGCGCCAGCAGCCAGGGAATAGACACTGAAGCTTTCTTT	CASSQGIDTEAFF
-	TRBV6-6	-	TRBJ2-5	TGTGCCAGCAGTTACCTCGGCTCGAGGCAAGAGACCCAGTACTTC	CASSYLGSRQETQYF
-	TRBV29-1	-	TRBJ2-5	TGCAGCGACCTCGGAGGACATAGGGAGACCCAGTACTTC	CSDLGGHRETQYF
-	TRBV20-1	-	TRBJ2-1	TGCAGTGCCCAATGGACGGCAAGAGAGTTCTTC	CSAQWTAREFF
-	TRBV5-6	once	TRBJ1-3	TGTGCCAGCAGCTTCTACTTGAGATCTGGAAACACCATATATTTT	CASSFYLRSGNTIYF
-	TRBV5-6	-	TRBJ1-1	TGTGCCAGCAGCTTTGGACCCATGGTTATGAACACTGAAGCTTTCTTT	CASSFGPMVMNTEAFF
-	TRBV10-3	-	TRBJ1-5	TGTGCCATCAGTGAGTCTGAGCTCCAGAGGCAGCCCCAGCATTTT	CAISESELQRQPQHF
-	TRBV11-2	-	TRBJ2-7	TGTGCCAGCAGCGCCCTTACGCCCCAAGAGCGCTACGAGCAGTACTTC	CASSALTPQERYEQYF
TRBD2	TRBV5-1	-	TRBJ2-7	TGCGCCAGCAGCTTAGCAGCGTCTAGCGGACGCTACGAGCAGTACTTC	CASSLAASSGRYEQYF
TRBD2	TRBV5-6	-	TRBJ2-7	TGTGCCAGCAGCTTGGTCGGGAGGGAGCAGTACTTC	CASSLVGREQYF
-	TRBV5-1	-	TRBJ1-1	TGCGCCAGCAGGGCGGATGACACTGAAGCTTTCTTT	CASRADDTEAFF
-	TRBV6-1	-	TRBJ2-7	TGTGCCAGCAGTGAGCCCCGCCTTTCTGCCGAGCAGTACTTC	CASSEPRLSAEQYF